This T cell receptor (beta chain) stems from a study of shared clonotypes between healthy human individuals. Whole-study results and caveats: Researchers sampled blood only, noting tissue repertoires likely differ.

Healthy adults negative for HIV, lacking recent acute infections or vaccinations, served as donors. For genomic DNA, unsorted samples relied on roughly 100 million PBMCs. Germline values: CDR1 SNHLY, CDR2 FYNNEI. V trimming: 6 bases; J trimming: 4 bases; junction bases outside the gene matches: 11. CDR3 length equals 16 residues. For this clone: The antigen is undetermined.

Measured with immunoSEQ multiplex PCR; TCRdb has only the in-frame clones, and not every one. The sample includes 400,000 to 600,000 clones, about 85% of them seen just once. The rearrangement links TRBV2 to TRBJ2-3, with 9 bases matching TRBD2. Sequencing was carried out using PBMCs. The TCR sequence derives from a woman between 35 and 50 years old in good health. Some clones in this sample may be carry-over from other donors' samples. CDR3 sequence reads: CASSLLSGRGSDTQYF. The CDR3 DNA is TGTGCCAGCAGCCTCCTTAGCGGGAGAGGCTCAGATACGCAGTATTTT.